Sequencing of this T cell receptor (beta chain) was carried out in a study of shared clonotypes between healthy human individuals. Study-level points and caveats: Researchers found naive subsets generally carried larger estimated richness than memory subsets.

Selected positively for CCR7 and CD45RO-negative, naive CD8 cells excluded terminally differentiated effector memory CD45RA+ cells. Concerning this clone itself: What it binds is unknown.

Sequencing was performed with immunoSEQ multiplex PCR; in TCRdb, only in-frame clones are kept and a portion is missing. In the table there are millions of clones, roughly 91% of which are singletons. This clonotype originated in a man younger than 35 in good health. Some clones in this sample may be carry-over from other donors' samples. Sequencing was done on a sample of naive CD8+ T cells from PBMCs.

The DNA for the CDR3 is TGTGCCAGCAGCGCCGGACGTGATAAGGGTCAGCCCCAGCATTTT. Protein: CASSAGRDKGQPQHF. This sequence joins TRBV13 and TRBJ1-5; D is undetermined. This CDR3 comprises 15 residues. Trimming removed 5 bases at V and 6 bases at J, with 17 bases between. Germline CDR1 PRHDT, CDR2 FYEKMQ (reference sequence).